This TCR beta chain is from a study of Ad26.COV2.S vaccination and SARS-CoV-2 variants. The table came from immunoSEQ multiplex PCR; TCRdb's copy has only in-frame clones and leaves some out. The sample has about 320,000 clones, about 82% seen once. Regarding treatment: around 19 received Ad26.COV2.S at low or high dose, single or two shots; about 5 received placebo; per-sample allocation not given. The samples date from day 63 after the first vaccine or placebo injection. This CDR3 has 14 amino acids. V lost 4 bases to trimming and J lost 3 bases, with 12 bases between them. Germline V gene sequence: CDR1 LGHNA, CDR2 YNFKEQ.

The sequencing here drew on peripheral blood, taken in a trial of Ad26.COV2.S vaccine versus placebo. The chain carries TRBV4-2 and TRBJ1-2; D might be TRBD1 (6 bases). The clonotype was recovered from a person between 18 and 59 years old who received the Ad26.COV2.S COVID-19 vaccine or a placebo. CDR3 nucleotides: TGTGCCAGCAGCCCCGTGAGACAGGACTATGGCTACACCTTC. Residues: CASSPVRQDYGYTF.